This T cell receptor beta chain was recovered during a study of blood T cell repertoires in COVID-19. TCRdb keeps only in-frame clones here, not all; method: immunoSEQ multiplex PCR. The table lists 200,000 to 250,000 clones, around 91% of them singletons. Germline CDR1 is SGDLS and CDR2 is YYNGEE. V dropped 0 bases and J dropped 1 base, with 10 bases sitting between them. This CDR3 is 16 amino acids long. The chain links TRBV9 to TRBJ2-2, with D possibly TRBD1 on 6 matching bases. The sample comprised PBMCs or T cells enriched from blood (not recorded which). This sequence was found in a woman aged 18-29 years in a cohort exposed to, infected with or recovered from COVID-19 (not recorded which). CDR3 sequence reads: CASSVAPRGNTGELFF. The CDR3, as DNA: TGTGCCAGCAGCGTAGCGCCCAGGGGGAACACCGGGGAGCTGTTTTTT.